The clone carrying this T cell receptor beta chain was counted ten times or more. The read ends 3 residues early relative to the CDR3; the germline J gene fills the gap. The CDR3 is made up of 15 amino acids. Germline V gene data show CDR1 as SGHDN and CDR2 as FVKESK. The V end lost 4 bases, the J end lost 2 bases, and 11 bases lay between the germline ends. This sample stems from a study of T cell clonality in common variable immunodeficiency. Both groups were predominantly of Caucasian heritage. The data were produced by immunoSEQ multiplex PCR, yet TCRdb's version contains in-frame clones alone and is incomplete. This sample comprises some 30,000 clones, none seen once only.

The J gene is TRBJ1-4, the V gene TRBV14; D unclear. The TCR originated in a person aged 18 to 75 in good health. Sequenced sample: peripheral blood mononuclear cells. The CDR3: CASSRLSRTNEKLFF. The part of the CDR3 DNA that was read is TGTGCCAGCAGCCGCCTTTCGAGGACTAATGAAAAA.